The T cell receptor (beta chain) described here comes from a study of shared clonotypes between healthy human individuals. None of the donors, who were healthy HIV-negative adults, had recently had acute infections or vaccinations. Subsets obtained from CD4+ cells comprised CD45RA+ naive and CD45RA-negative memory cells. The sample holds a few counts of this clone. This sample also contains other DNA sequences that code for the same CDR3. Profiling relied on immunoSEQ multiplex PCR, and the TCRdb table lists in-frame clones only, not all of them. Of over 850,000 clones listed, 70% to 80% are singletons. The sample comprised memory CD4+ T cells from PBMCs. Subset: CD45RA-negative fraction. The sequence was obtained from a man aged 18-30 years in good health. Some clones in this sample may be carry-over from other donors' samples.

CDR3 sequence reads: CASSYGTAGNTIYF. For the CDR3, the DNA is TGTGCCAGCAGTTACGGGACTGCTGGAAACACCATATATTTT. The chain uses TRBV6-5 and TRBJ1-3, with D perhaps TRBD1 (5 bases). Germline CDR1 and CDR2: MNHEY and SVGAGI. V dropped 2 bases and J dropped 2 bases, with 7 bases sitting between them. The CDR3 consists of 14 residues.